The subject of this entry is one T cell receptor beta chain. This sample stems from a study of cytomegalovirus exposure and HLA in healthy donors. PCR was performed using 60 Vbeta and 13 Jbeta primers. Profiling relied on immunoSEQ multiplex PCR, and the TCRdb table lists in-frame clones only, not all of them. The sample consists of 130,000 to 150,000 clones, 78% of them appearing once. This CDR3 contains 14 residues. The V and J ends lost 6 bases and 4 bases, in that order; junction bases with no gene match: 6. Germline-derived CDR1 and CDR2 are LNHNV and YYDKDF (reference sequence). J is TRBJ2-7 and V is TRBV15, with 10 positions matching TRBD1. The sample was PBMCs. This TCR derives from a man between 35 and 55 years old in good health and CMV-seropositive. The CDR3 reads CATRRDRGAYEQYF. DNA for the CDR3: TGTGCCACCAGAAGGGACAGGGGCGCGTACGAGCAGTACTTC.